This T cell receptor (beta chain) was sequenced for a study of post-analysis software for immune sequencing data. Whole-study findings and limits: Normalized Chao1 diversity was significantly lower in multiple sclerosis patients than in controls. Included in a set of five TRBV segments more frequent in patients than controls were TRBV5-6, TRBV5-1 and TRBV20-1.

The CDR3 consists of 15 residues. Per germline, CDR1 MNHNY and CDR2 SVGAGI (reference sequence). With regard to this clonotype: Its antigen is unidentified.

Built from TCR beta cDNA, the libraries had unique molecular identifiers in them. Each CDR3 protein gets one entry after TCRdb re-called the PCR reads with MiXCR. The sample has a few hundred thousand distinct CDR3 sequences, roughly 45% seen once. This receptor was obtained from a girl aged 5 to 17 with multiple sclerosis. Material for sequencing was blood. This chain joins TRBV6-6 and TRBJ2-4; 10 bases match TRBD1. The J call may be in error: the DNA end matches TRBJ2-5 better. The CDR3 loop reads CASSYVDRGRQTQYF. The CDR3 nucleotides read TGTGCCAGCAGTTACGTGGACAGGGGGAGGCAGACCCAGTACTTC.